These 14 T cell receptor beta chains share one sample of origin, sequenced in a study of CD8 T cells in ankylosing spondylitis. Broader study findings: A TCR beta motif of about 8 highly homologous variants appeared characteristic of ankylosing spondylitis blood.

These receptors' targets are unknown. In TCRdb, the 5' RACE reads were re-called with MiXCR into one record per CDR3 protein. The sample contains under 850,000 distinct CDR3 sequences, 19% of which appear only once. Sample: blood, either unsorted or a sorted T cell fraction (not recorded which). The source is a male donor with ankylosing spondylitis.

This clonotype was seen a few times. J is TRBJ2-2 and V is TRBV6-2 or TRBV6-3, with 7 bases that match TRBD2. Germline V lookup: CDR1 MNHEY, CDR2 SVGEGT. This CDR3 region has 14 residues. Trimming removed 8 bases from V and 2 bases from J; junction bases left unmatched: 5. The CDR3 spells CASQGLVNTGELFF. CDR3 in DNA: TGTGCCAGCCAAGGACTAGTAAACACCGGGGAGCTGTTTTTT.

The chain couples TRBV28 to TRBJ2-1; tentative D call: TRBD1 (5 bases). Trimming left V 6 bases short and J 9 bases short, with 12 bases between. Germline CDR1 and CDR2: MDHEN and SYDVKM. The CDR3 has 12 residues. In nucleotides, the CDR3 is TGTGCCAGCAGCTCAGGGTGGGGTGAGCAGTTCTTC. This codes for CASSSGWGEQFF.

In its sample, this clonotype was seen a few times. The J gene is TRBJ2-1, the V gene TRBV24-1; D not resolved. V shed 3 bases and J shed 1 base, with 6 bases lying between them. Germline V gene lookup returns CDR1 KGHDR and CDR2 SFDVKD. There are 14 residues in the CDR3. CDR3 DNA: TGTGCCACCAGTGATATGTGGTCCTACAATGAGCAGTTCTTC. Amino acids: CATSDMWSYNEQFF.

Only a few counts were recorded for this clonotype. The genes are TRBV5-6 and TRBJ2-7, with 9 bases aligning to TRBD1. The V and J ends lost 0 bases and 7 bases, in that order; junction bases with no gene match: 8. Germline assignment: CDR1 SGHDT and CDR2 YYEEEE. CDR3 length: 15 amino acids. The CDR3 DNA follows: TGTGCCAGCAGCTTGGCTGGACAGGGGCTGTGGGAGCAGTACTTC. Translating gives CASSLAGQGLWEQYF.

This sequence joins TRBV4-1 and TRBJ1-1, with D possibly matching TRBD1 (5 bases). The V gene lost 3 bases and the J gene lost 3 bases, with 17 bases spanning the gap. CDR1 and CDR2 (germline): MGHRA, YSYEKL. The CDR3 runs 16 residues. The CDR3 DNA reads as TGCGCCAGCAGCCATTCAAGAGAGGGGACCCACACTGAAGCTTTCTTT. Its protein product is CASSHSREGTHTEAFF.

The sample holds many counts of this clonotype. CDR3 region: CASSPRDSKYSNQPQHF. The DNA of the CDR3 is TGTGCCAGCAGTCCCCGGGACAGTAAGTATAGCAATCAGCCCCAGCATTTT. The gene calls are TRBV28 and TRBJ1-5, with TRBD1 matching 7 bases. This CDR3 spans 17 amino acids. Germline assignment: CDR1 MDHEN and CDR2 SYDVKM. V was pared by 5 bases and J by 0 bases, with 10 bases of the junction left unmatched.

The count of this clonotype is one. The chain has TRBV6-5 and TRBJ1-4; D perhaps matches TRBD1 (5 bases). This CDR3 has 18 amino acids. Trimming cost V 4 bases and J 5 bases, with 23 bases left between them. Germline V gene lookup returns CDR1 MNHEY and CDR2 SVGAGI. The CDR3 loop is CASSSAGILQGLNEKLFF. DNA for the CDR3: TGTGCCAGCAGTTCCGCGGGAATATTGCAGGGACTAAATGAAAAACTGTTTTTT.

The count of this clonotype is one. The chain links TRBV11-2 to TRBJ2-1, with TRBD1 matching over 9 bases. This CDR3 spans 19 amino acids. CDR1 and CDR2 (germline): SGHAT, FQNNGV. Trimming cost V 5 bases and J 3 bases; bases outside gene matches: 17. CDR3 sequence: CASSPRTGATNINYNEQFF. In nucleotides, the CDR3 is TGTGCCAGCAGCCCCCGGACAGGGGCCACCAATATCAACTACAATGAGCAGTTCTTC.

The rearrangement uses TRBV20-1 and TRBJ1-2; unclear D gene. The CDR3 length is 17 residues. Germline V gene data show CDR1 as DFQATT and CDR2 as SNEGSKA (reference sequence). The germline V and J ends were trimmed by 4 bases and 4 bases, with 25 bases remaining between them. Written as DNA, the CDR3 is TGCAGTGCTACAGAACAAGATAAGACTCTTTTATTCTATGGCTACACCTTC. Translated: CSATEQDKTLLFYGYTF.

This clonotype has a count of ten or more. The genes are TRBV3-1 and TRBJ2-7; 11 bases fit TRBD2. J lost 2 bases, V lost 1 base, and 4 bases had no gene match. CDR1 and CDR2 (germline): LGHDT, YNNKEL (reference sequence). The CDR3 contains 16 residues. The CDR3, as DNA: TGTGCCAGCAGCCAAGCCGGGACTAGCGGTACCTACGAGCAGTACTTC. Translating gives CASSQAGTSGTYEQYF.

This clonotype was found a few times. The rearrangement links TRBV30 to TRBJ2-1; 9 positions match TRBD2. The germline gives CDR1 GTSNPN, CDR2 SVGIG (reference sequence). CDR3 size: 14 residues. The trim removed 3 bases at V and 4 bases at J, leaving 4 bases unmatched. The CDR3 region has the DNA TGTGCCTGGAGGCCGGGACTAGCTTACAATGAGCAGTTCTTC. Protein product: CAWRPGLAYNEQFF.

The genes are TRBV5-6 and TRBJ1-2; D is perhaps TRBD1 (5 bases). This CDR3 contains 16 residues. Trimming took off 3 bases at V and 8 bases at J, with 23 bases between the two ends. Germline values: CDR1 SGHDT, CDR2 YYEEEE. The CDR3 sequence: CASSSDTGSPLGGYTF. In DNA form, the CDR3 reads TGTGCCAGCAGCTCTGATACAGGTTCTCCCCTGGGCGGCTACACCTTC.

This clonotype was seen ten or more times. The CDR3 DNA reads as TGTGCCAGCAGCTTATCCAGGGCCTATGGCTACACCTTC. Translating it yields CASSLSRAYGYTF. This sequence joins TRBV7-9 and TRBJ1-2; possible D gene TRBD1, 5 bases. This CDR3 is built from 13 residues. Germline V lookup: CDR1 SEHNR, CDR2 FQNEAQ (reference sequence). V lost 2 bases and J lost 4, with 8 bases in between.

This clonotype has ten or more counts. The chain joins TRBV5-1 to TRBJ2-1; D may be TRBD2 (6 bases). V gave up 4 bases and J gave up 2 bases, with 10 bases separating them. This CDR3 region has 14 residues. Germline CDR1 SGHRS, CDR2 YFSETQ. As DNA, the CDR3 is TGCGCCAGCAGCGGGGGAGGAACCTACAATGAGCAGTTCTTC. It is translated as CASSGGGTYNEQFF. Full variable domain (remainder filled in from reference TRBV5-1 and TRBJ2-1): KAGVTQTPRYLIKTRGQQVTLSCSPISGHRSVSWYQQTPGQGLQFLFEYFSETQRNKGNFPGRFSGRQFSNSRSEMNVSTLELGDSALYLCASSGGGTYNEQFFGPGTRLTVL.